This T cell receptor (beta chain) was observed in a study of T cell responses to AZD1222 COVID-19 vaccine. Study-level points and caveats: Among vaccine-associated CD4 TCRs, coverage spanned spike, with dominance at 160-218 and 743-854. Elevations in Spike-specific TCR breadth and depth followed administration of two AZD1222 doses. Per reports, nearly half of all spike-specific TCRs target regions that are unmutated in variants.

V gave up 0 bases and J gave up 6 bases, with 15 bases separating them. Per the germline V gene, CDR1 is SGHKS and CDR2 is YYEKEE (reference sequence). The CDR3 covers 16 residues. This clone turned up a few times. The target antigen is unknown. Profiling relied on immunoSEQ multiplex PCR, and the TCRdb table lists in-frame clones only, not all of them. Here the sample spans 130,000 to 150,000 clones, around nine tenths being singletons. The V call is TRBV5-5, the J call TRBJ2-2; no clear D gene. The source of this sequence is an adult in good health. Sequencing was performed on peripheral blood, taken on day 0 of AZD1222 vaccination. The CDR3 DNA sequence: TGTGCCAGCAGCTTGGCCTTCGGAGTTAACGCCGGGGAGCTGTTTTTT. It encodes CASSLAFGVNAGELFF. The complete variable domain, with remaining parts taken from reference TRBV5-5 and TRBJ2-2, reads DAGVTQSPTHLIKTRGQQVTLRCSPISGHKSVSWYQQVLGQGPQFIFQYYEKEERGRGNFPDRFSARQFPNYSSELNVNALLLGDSALYLCASSLAFGVNAGELFFGEGSRLTVL.